This is a list of T cell receptor beta chains from one sample in a study of blood T cells in healthy people across ages. Each CDR3 protein gets one entry after TCRdb re-called the 5' RACE reads with MiXCR. The sample lists fewer than 750,000 distinct CDR3 sequences, less than 60% occurring once. The sample taken for sequencing was blood. All receptors derive from a man older than 75 in good health. Both conserved end residues are part of each CDR3. Fields, in order: J gene, clone size, D gene, V gene, CDR3 protein, CDR3 DNA. The D gene is left open where the match is weak. A clone size is listed for some rows: how often the clone was seen (once, few, many), or a class if it is expanded.

j_call: TRBJ1-2
clone_size: -
d_call: TRBD1
v_call: TRBV29-1
cdr3_aa: CSVARDRADGYTF
cdr3_nt: TGCAGCGTTGCTCGGGACAGGGCGGATGGCTACACCTTC

j_call: TRBJ2-7
clone_size: few
d_call: -
v_call: TRBV7-9
cdr3_aa: CASSQQSQAYEQYF
cdr3_nt: TGTGCCAGCAGCCAACAGAGCCAGGCCTACGAGCAGTACTTC

j_call: TRBJ2-2
clone_size: -
d_call: TRBD1
v_call: TRBV6-5
cdr3_aa: CASTGQGVITGELFF
cdr3_nt: TGTGCCAGCACGGGACAGGGAGTGATCACCGGGGAGCTGTTTTTT

j_call: TRBJ2-5
clone_size: many
d_call: -
v_call: TRBV7-9
cdr3_aa: CASSYDWQETQYF
cdr3_nt: TGTGCCAGCAGCTACGACTGGCAAGAGACCCAGTACTTC

j_call: TRBJ1-1
clone_size: -
d_call: -
v_call: TRBV6-6
cdr3_aa: CASSDGPNTEAFF
cdr3_nt: TGTGCCAGCAGTGACGGCCCGAACACTGAAGCTTTCTTT

j_call: TRBJ2-7
clone_size: many
d_call: -
v_call: TRBV6-6
cdr3_aa: CASSYSRTQGYEQYF
cdr3_nt: TGTGCCAGCAGTTACTCGCGGACGCAAGGCTACGAGCAGTACTTC

j_call: TRBJ2-3
clone_size: few
d_call: -
v_call: TRBV10-1
cdr3_aa: CASSEDWDTQYF
cdr3_nt: TGCGCCAGCAGTGAGGATTGGGATACGCAGTATTTT

j_call: TRBJ2-1
clone_size: few
d_call: -
v_call: TRBV7-2
cdr3_aa: CASSLVVMDEQFF
cdr3_nt: TGTGCCAGCAGCTTAGTAGTCATGGATGAGCAGTTCTTC

j_call: TRBJ2-1
clone_size: few
d_call: TRBD2
v_call: TRBV7-2
cdr3_aa: CASSLSFAGVWNEQFF
cdr3_nt: TGTGCCAGCAGCTTGTCTTTTGCGGGGGTTTGGAATGAGCAGTTCTTC

j_call: TRBJ2-3
clone_size: -
d_call: -
v_call: TRBV3-1
cdr3_aa: CASSQGRVDTQYF
cdr3_nt: TGTGCCAGCAGCCAGGGCCGGGTAGATACGCAGTATTTT

j_call: TRBJ2-5
clone_size: many
d_call: -
v_call: TRBV12-3/TRBV12-4
cdr3_aa: CASSLRGNQETQYF
cdr3_nt: TGTGCCAGCAGTTTGAGGGGGAACCAAGAGACCCAGTACTTC

j_call: TRBJ2-3
clone_size: -
d_call: TRBD2
v_call: TRBV12-3/TRBV12-4
cdr3_aa: CASSSKRGPSTDTQYF
cdr3_nt: TGTGCCAGCAGCTCGAAGCGGGGTCCTAGCACAGATACGCAGTATTTT

j_call: TRBJ2-1
clone_size: few
d_call: -
v_call: TRBV10-3
cdr3_aa: CAISESTRGNNEQFF
cdr3_nt: TGTGCCATCAGTGAGTCTACTAGAGGGAACAATGAGCAGTTCTTC

j_call: TRBJ2-1
clone_size: few
d_call: -
v_call: TRBV12-3/TRBV12-4
cdr3_aa: CASSLEGGNYNEQFF
cdr3_nt: TGTGCCAGCAGTTTAGAGGGGGGCAACTACAATGAGCAGTTCTTC

j_call: TRBJ2-6
clone_size: -
d_call: -
v_call: TRBV6-6
cdr3_aa: CASSYGRTVSGANVQTF
cdr3_nt: TGTGCCAGCAGTTACGGGAGGACGGTCTCTGGGGCCAACGTCCAGACTTTC

j_call: TRBJ1-6
clone_size: -
d_call: -
v_call: TRBV12-3/TRBV12-4
cdr3_aa: CASSLQARDSPLHF
cdr3_nt: TGTGCCAGCAGTTTACAGGCTCGGGATTCACCCCTCCACTTT

j_call: TRBJ1-1
clone_size: -
d_call: -
v_call: TRBV20-1
cdr3_aa: CSASPGGGMNTEAFF
cdr3_nt: TGCAGTGCTAGCCCCGGCGGGGGGATGAACACTGAAGCTTTCTTT

j_call: TRBJ2-3
clone_size: -
d_call: -
v_call: TRBV9
cdr3_aa: CASSVGTVTSGDTQYF
cdr3_nt: TGTGCCAGCAGCGTCGGGACCGTCACCTCAGGGGATACGCAGTATTTT

j_call: TRBJ2-1
clone_size: -
d_call: -
v_call: TRBV6-5
cdr3_aa: CASRSRTFLGEQFF
cdr3_nt: TGTGCCAGCAGGTCCCGGACCTTTTTGGGGGAGCAGTTCTTC

j_call: TRBJ2-1
clone_size: -
d_call: -
v_call: TRBV2
cdr3_aa: CASEGRGDGSYNEQFF
cdr3_nt: TGTGCCAGTGAGGGGCGTGGGGATGGTTCCTACAATGAGCAGTTCTTC

j_call: TRBJ2-1
clone_size: -
d_call: -
v_call: TRBV4-3
cdr3_aa: CASSQARLYNEQFF
cdr3_nt: TGCGCCAGCAGCCAAGCAAGGCTGTACAATGAGCAGTTCTTC

j_call: TRBJ2-3
clone_size: -
d_call: -
v_call: TRBV5-1
cdr3_aa: CASSLEFPDTQYF
cdr3_nt: TGCGCCAGCAGCTTGGAGTTCCCAGATACGCAGTATTTT

j_call: TRBJ1-1
clone_size: -
d_call: TRBD1
v_call: TRBV6-5
cdr3_aa: CASNPATGIGTEAFF
cdr3_nt: TGTGCCAGCAACCCTGCGACAGGGATAGGCACTGAAGCTTTCTTT

j_call: TRBJ2-1
clone_size: -
d_call: -
v_call: TRBV5-1
cdr3_aa: CASSARAGWNEQFF
cdr3_nt: TGCGCCAGCAGCGCCCGGGCAGGGTGGAATGAGCAGTTCTTC

j_call: TRBJ2-5
clone_size: -
d_call: TRBD2
v_call: TRBV6-2/TRBV6-3
cdr3_aa: CASTTSLADLYNEQYF
cdr3_nt: TGTGCCAGCACTACGTCCCTAGCGGACCTCTACAATGAGCAGTACTTC

j_call: TRBJ2-5
clone_size: -
d_call: -
v_call: TRBV25-1
cdr3_aa: CASSETVGLGQETQYF
cdr3_nt: TGTGCCAGCAGTGAGACGGTGGGTTTGGGCCAAGAGACCCAGTACTTC

j_call: TRBJ2-5
clone_size: -
d_call: -
v_call: TRBV28
cdr3_aa: CASNPLPADQETQYF
cdr3_nt: TGTGCCAGCAACCCACTCCCGGCGGACCAAGAGACCCAGTACTTC

j_call: TRBJ2-1
clone_size: -
d_call: TRBD2
v_call: TRBV11-3
cdr3_aa: CASSPATSGGNNEQFF
cdr3_nt: TGTGCCAGCAGCCCGGCGACTAGCGGGGGCAACAATGAGCAGTTCTTC

j_call: TRBJ1-5
clone_size: few
d_call: -
v_call: TRBV20-1
cdr3_aa: CSVRVPGNQPQHF
cdr3_nt: TGCAGTGTGAGGGTCCCCGGGAATCAGCCCCAGCATTTT

j_call: TRBJ2-3
clone_size: -
d_call: TRBD2
v_call: TRBV20-1
cdr3_aa: CSARVAGRDTQYF
cdr3_nt: TGCAGTGCTAGAGTAGCGGGTAGGGATACGCAGTATTTT

j_call: TRBJ1-4
clone_size: many
d_call: -
v_call: TRBV6-5
cdr3_aa: CASSYSRRVEEKLFF
cdr3_nt: TGTGCCAGCAGTTACTCACGCAGGGTGGAAGAAAAACTGTTTTTT

j_call: TRBJ2-3
clone_size: few
d_call: TRBD2
v_call: TRBV7-9
cdr3_aa: CASSRRLAGRPDTQYF
cdr3_nt: TGTGCCAGCAGCCGGCGACTAGCGGGAAGGCCAGATACGCAGTATTTT

j_call: TRBJ2-5
clone_size: many
d_call: TRBD1
v_call: TRBV7-9
cdr3_aa: CASSLAGTASETQYF
cdr3_nt: TGTGCCAGCAGCTTAGCCGGGACAGCTAGCGAGACCCAGTACTTC

j_call: TRBJ2-3
clone_size: -
d_call: -
v_call: TRBV7-2
cdr3_aa: CASTLGRPTDTQYF
cdr3_nt: TGTGCCAGCACCCTGGGCCGCCCCACAGATACGCAGTATTTT

j_call: TRBJ2-3
clone_size: -
d_call: TRBD2
v_call: TRBV5-8
cdr3_aa: CASSLLSGRSDTQYF
cdr3_nt: TGTGCCAGCAGCTTGTTGAGCGGGAGGTCAGATACGCAGTATTTT

j_call: TRBJ2-1
clone_size: few
d_call: -
v_call: TRBV29-1
cdr3_aa: CSVGRVPNEQFF
cdr3_nt: TGCAGCGTCGGAAGGGTTCCCAATGAGCAGTTCTTC

j_call: TRBJ2-3
clone_size: -
d_call: -
v_call: TRBV20-1
cdr3_aa: CSARVGAGTDTQYF
cdr3_nt: TGCAGTGCTAGAGTAGGCGCGGGCACAGATACGCAGTATTTT

j_call: TRBJ1-2
clone_size: -
d_call: -
v_call: TRBV5-1
cdr3_aa: CASSLEQGDFGYTF
cdr3_nt: TGCGCCAGCAGCTTGGAACAGGGCGACTTTGGCTACACCTTC

j_call: TRBJ2-1
clone_size: -
d_call: TRBD2
v_call: TRBV4-1
cdr3_aa: CASSHSLRASGSYEQFF
cdr3_nt: TGCGCCAGCAGCCACTCCCTTAGGGCTAGCGGGAGCTATGAGCAGTTCTTC

j_call: TRBJ2-4
clone_size: -
d_call: TRBD2
v_call: TRBV30
cdr3_aa: CAWSVTSGSQGIQYF
cdr3_nt: TGTGCCTGGAGTGTCACTAGCGGGAGCCAGGGCATTCAGTACTTC

j_call: TRBJ2-3
clone_size: once
d_call: -
v_call: TRBV7-9
cdr3_aa: CASSPREGGTDTQYF
cdr3_nt: TGTGCCAGCAGCCCTAGGGAGGGGGGCACAGATACGCAGTATTTT

j_call: TRBJ2-1
clone_size: -
d_call: -
v_call: TRBV10-3
cdr3_aa: CAISERVTDNEQFF
cdr3_nt: TGTGCCATCAGTGAACGCGTAACGGACAATGAGCAGTTCTTC

j_call: TRBJ1-2
clone_size: few
d_call: -
v_call: TRBV20-1
cdr3_aa: CSAPGHDASYGYTF
cdr3_nt: TGCAGTGCCCCCGGACACGACGCGTCCTATGGCTACACCTTC

j_call: TRBJ2-1
clone_size: once
d_call: TRBD1
v_call: TRBV20-1
cdr3_aa: CSARVFGTGNNEQFF
cdr3_nt: TGCAGTGCTAGAGTATTCGGGACAGGGAACAATGAGCAGTTCTTC

j_call: TRBJ2-1
clone_size: few
d_call: -
v_call: TRBV7-2
cdr3_aa: CASSLGDSATHNEQFF
cdr3_nt: TGTGCCAGCAGCTTAGGGGACTCCGCGACACACAATGAGCAGTTCTTC

j_call: TRBJ2-3
clone_size: -
d_call: TRBD1
v_call: TRBV12-3/TRBV12-4
cdr3_aa: CASSIPGTGKKDTQYF
cdr3_nt: TGTGCCAGCAGTATCCCCGGGACAGGGAAGAAAGATACGCAGTATTTT

j_call: TRBJ1-6
clone_size: -
d_call: -
v_call: TRBV5-6
cdr3_aa: CASSLTGSDNSPLHF
cdr3_nt: TGTGCCAGCAGCTTGACAGGGTCCGATAATTCACCCCTCCACTTT

j_call: TRBJ1-6
clone_size: -
d_call: -
v_call: TRBV5-1
cdr3_aa: CASSLNMRQQDNSPLHF
cdr3_nt: TGCGCCAGCAGCTTGAATATGCGGCAGCAAGATAATTCACCCCTCCACTTT

j_call: TRBJ1-6
clone_size: -
d_call: -
v_call: TRBV3-1
cdr3_aa: CASSQTPNSPLHF
cdr3_nt: TGTGCCAGCAGCCAGACCCCGAATTCACCCCTCCACTTT

j_call: TRBJ1-2
clone_size: -
d_call: TRBD1
v_call: TRBV7-2
cdr3_aa: CASSLATGTVYGYTF
cdr3_nt: TGTGCCAGCAGCTTAGCGACGGGGACAGTCTATGGCTACACCTTC

j_call: TRBJ1-1
clone_size: few
d_call: -
v_call: TRBV10-3
cdr3_aa: CAISKGLNTEAFF
cdr3_nt: TGTGCCATCAGCAAGGGGCTGAACACTGAAGCTTTCTTT

j_call: TRBJ1-5
clone_size: few
d_call: -
v_call: TRBV7-2
cdr3_aa: CASSPGGVSQPQHF
cdr3_nt: TGTGCCAGCAGCCCCGGCGGGGTAAGTCAGCCCCAGCATTTT

j_call: TRBJ1-2
clone_size: -
d_call: -
v_call: TRBV29-1
cdr3_aa: CSVAVFGWDGYTF
cdr3_nt: TGCAGCGTTGCCGTTTTTGGTTGGGATGGCTACACCTTC

j_call: TRBJ2-4
clone_size: -
d_call: TRBD2
v_call: TRBV7-6
cdr3_aa: CASSLEPSGSRGKNIQYF
cdr3_nt: TGTGCCAGCAGCTTAGAGCCTAGCGGGAGTCGTGGCAAAAACATTCAGTACTTC

j_call: TRBJ2-4
clone_size: few
d_call: -
v_call: TRBV20-1
cdr3_aa: CSAREGSGATKNIQYF
cdr3_nt: TGCAGTGCTAGAGAGGGTTCGGGGGCCACCAAAAACATTCAGTACTTC

j_call: TRBJ1-5
clone_size: -
d_call: -
v_call: TRBV20-1
cdr3_aa: CSAPPLSPNQPQHF
cdr3_nt: TGCAGTGCCCCCCCCCTAAGCCCCAATCAGCCCCAGCATTTT

j_call: TRBJ1-4
clone_size: -
d_call: -
v_call: TRBV27
cdr3_aa: CGSRAYGQGSNEKLFF
cdr3_nt: TGTGGCAGCAGAGCTTACGGGCAGGGTTCTAATGAAAAACTGTTTTTT

j_call: TRBJ1-4
clone_size: few
d_call: -
v_call: TRBV7-9
cdr3_aa: CASSSGTVWPEKLFF
cdr3_nt: TGTGCCAGCAGTTCTGGGACGGTCTGGCCCGAAAAACTGTTTTTT

j_call: TRBJ2-7
clone_size: -
d_call: TRBD1
v_call: TRBV20-1
cdr3_aa: CSARGGTGLYEQYF
cdr3_nt: TGCAGTGCTAGAGGGGGGACAGGCCTCTACGAGCAGTACTTC

j_call: TRBJ2-7
clone_size: -
d_call: -
v_call: TRBV5-1
cdr3_aa: CASSLRRPPTEQYF
cdr3_nt: TGCGCCAGCAGCCTTCGTAGGCCTCCTACAGAGCAGTACTTC